Shown below are 13 T cell receptor beta chains from a single sample sequenced in a study of shared clonotypes between healthy human individuals. Repertoires were generated with immunoSEQ multiplex PCR, while TCRdb's copy carries only in-frame clones and drops some. The sample lists 800,000 to 950,000 clones, 90% to 98% occurring once. Naive CD8 populations comprised CD45RO-negative cells positively selected for CCR7, excluding terminally differentiated effector memory CD45RA+ cells. The sample consisted of naive CD8+ T cells sorted from blood. These receptors were collected from a man aged 25-45 years in good health.

The gene calls are TRBV18 and TRBJ2-7; 7 bases are a match to TRBD1. The trim removed 1 base at V and 6 bases at J, leaving 3 bases unmatched. The germline CDR1 and CDR2 sequences are KGHSH and LQKENI. There are 13 residues in the CDR3. CDR3 region: CASSPLAGGEQYF. In DNA form, the CDR3 reads TGTGCCAGCTCACCACTGGCAGGGGGCGAGCAGTACTTC.

V usage is TRBV19 and J usage is TRBJ1-1; D gene ambiguous. Germline lookup yields CDR1 LNHDA and CDR2 SQIVND (reference sequence). The CDR3 has 15 amino acids. The germline V and J ends were trimmed by 3 bases and 1 base, with 12 bases remaining between them. CDR3 protein: CASSMSEGGNTEAFF. CDR3 nucleotides: TGTGCCAGTAGTATGAGTGAGGGCGGGAACACTGAAGCTTTCTTT. The variable domain in full, with the rest retrieved from reference TRBV19 and TRBJ1-1, is DGGITQSPKYLFRKEGQNVTLSCEQNLNHDAMYWYRQDPGQGLRLIYYSQIVNDFQKGDIAEGYSVSREKKESFPLTVTSAQKNPTAFYLCASSMSEGGNTEAFFGQGTRLTVV.

V gene TRBV19 combines with J gene TRBJ1-5; 7 nucleotides match TRBD1. V shed 5 bases and J 3 bases; nucleotides not matched to a gene: 7. This CDR3 has 15 residues. The germline V gene encodes CDR1 LNHDA and CDR2 SQIVND (reference sequence). The CDR3 here is CASSLGGYNNQPQHF. The CDR3 DNA is TGTGCCAGTAGTCTAGGGGGCTACAACAATCAGCCCCAGCATTTT.

This clone has a single count. The chain's CDR3 is CASSPGQGNFYGYTF. The CDR3 DNA follows: TGTGCCAGCAGCCCGGGACAGGGCAACTTCTATGGCTACACCTTC. The chain couples TRBV11-2 to TRBJ1-2, with TRBD1 identical over 9 bases. Germline CDR1 SGHAT, CDR2 FQNNGV. There are 15 residues in the CDR3. The junction had 8 bases not matched to a gene; V was cut back by 5 bases and J by 4 bases.

J is TRBJ2-2 and V is TRBV7-9; 9 bases agree with TRBD2. This CDR3 spans 18 amino acids. Looked up from germline, CDR1 is SEHNR and CDR2 is FQNEAQ (reference sequence). V was pared by 7 bases and J by 5 bases, with 17 bases of the junction left unmatched. CDR3 amino acids: CASIVGPGIAGVTGELFF. The DNA of the CDR3 is TGTGCCAGCATCGTAGGCCCCGGGATAGCGGGAGTTACCGGGGAGCTGTTTTTT.

CDR3 region: CASSGPPNIQYF. CDR3 DNA: TGTGCCAGCAGCGGGCCCCCAAACATTCAGTACTTC. The chain is built from TRBV9 and TRBJ2-4; D gene ambiguous. Per the germline V gene, CDR1 is SGDLS and CDR2 is YYNGEE. This CDR3 is 12 amino acids long. Trimming left V 3 bases short and J 6 bases short, with 7 bases between.

The CDR3 DNA follows: TGTGCCAGCAGCCACAGGAGCGGGAGGTTTGGAAATGAGCAGTTCTTC. Its translation: CASSHRSGRFGNEQFF. The chain has TRBV14 and TRBJ2-1; TRBD2 aligns across 9 bases. The germline V gene encodes CDR1 SGHDN and CDR2 FVKESK. The CDR3 is 16 residues long. The junction had 10 bases not matched to a gene; V was cut back by 3 bases and J by 7 bases.

V gene TRBV29-1 combines with J gene TRBJ2-1; TRBD2 matches at 10 bases. The CDR3 loop spans 15 amino acids. Germline values: CDR1 SQVTM, CDR2 ANQGSEA. CDR3 DNA sequence: TGCAGTGTCTCGAGCGGACTAGCGGAAGGGAATGAGCAGTTCTTC. It translates to CSVSSGLAEGNEQFF.

To note about this clone: Additional DNA sequences in this sample encode the identical CDR3. The genes are TRBV20-1 and TRBJ2-5; TRBD1 or TRBD2 may be the D gene (6 bases each). Germline lookup yields CDR1 DFQATT and CDR2 SNEGSKA (reference sequence). This CDR3 spans 11 amino acids. Between the trimmed V and J ends, which lost 6 bases and 5 bases, there was a span of 10 bases. CDR3 amino acids: CSARRGETQYF. CDR3 in DNA: TGCAGTGCCAGGAGGGGGGAGACCCAGTACTTC.

This clone appeared a single time. This chain joins TRBV7-6 and TRBJ2-3; 9 bases fit TRBD2. V dropped 5 bases and J dropped 0; count of bases not matched to a gene: 3. The CDR3 spans 15 residues. Germline V lookup: CDR1 SGHVS, CDR2 FNYEAQ. In nucleotides, the CDR3 is TGTGCCAGCAGCAACCTAGCGGGAAGCACAGATACGCAGTATTTT. Residues: CASSNLAGSTDTQYF.

V usage is TRBV6-1 and J usage is TRBJ2-3, with 9 bases identical to TRBD2. V was clipped by 2 bases and J by 4 bases; unmatched bases: 4. The CDR3 runs 15 residues. From germline, CDR1 is MNHNS and CDR2 SASEGT. CDR3 DNA: TGTGCCAGCAGTGAAACAGCGGGAGGCGCAGATACGCAGTATTTT. It translates to CASSETAGGADTQYF.

This clone was observed a single time. This chain joins TRBV7-3 and TRBJ2-1, with D possibly being TRBD2 (5 bases). V was pared by 5 bases and J by 4 bases, with 21 bases between. Germline V CDR1 and CDR2: SGHTA, FQGTGA. This CDR3 is built from 17 residues. The CDR3 DNA follows: TGTGCCAGCAGCACCTCTAGCCCCGCCTTGTTTTACAATGAGCAGTTCTTC. Residues: CASSTSSPALFYNEQFF.

This chain connects TRBV7-9 to TRBJ1-5, with D maybe TRBD1 (6 bases). V shed 5 bases and J shed 6 bases, with 14 bases lying between them. The germline gives CDR1 SEHNR, CDR2 FQNEAQ (reference sequence). The CDR3 has 14 amino acids. The CDR3 loop is CASSLKGGSQPQHF. CDR3 bases: TGTGCCAGCAGCCTCAAGGGGGGTAGTCAGCCCCAGCATTTT.